Below are 30 T cell receptor beta chains sequenced from a single sample in a study of early T cells in non-severe SARS-CoV-2 infection. TCRdb independently ran MiXCR on the 5' RACE reads; one entry per CDR3 protein. The table lists some 57,000 distinct CDR3 sequences, roughly 13% of them singletons. The specimen was whole blood. Receptors originate from an adult who was a healthcare worker with PCR-confirmed SARS-CoV-2 infection or an uninfected control (not recorded which).

This clonotype came up many times. The chain links TRBV9 to TRBJ1-3; D unresolved. The V end lost 5 bases, the J end lost 5 bases, and 5 bases lay between the germline ends. This CDR3 has 11 residues. CDR1 SGDLS and CDR2 YYNGEE come from the germline V gene. In nucleotides, the CDR3 is TGTGCCAGCAGTGACAGAAACACCATATATTTT. Its protein product is CASSDRNTIYF.

The gene calls are TRBV7-9 and TRBJ2-7; 13 bases are a match to TRBD2. The CDR3 sequence is 17 residues long. Germline CDR1 SEHNR, CDR2 FQNEAQ (reference sequence). The ends lost 1 base at V and 2 bases at J; junction bases unmatched: 5. The DNA of the CDR3 is TGTGCCAGCAGCTTAGGGACTGGACTAGCGGGGGCCTACGAGCAGTACTTC. As protein: CASSLGTGLAGAYEQYF.

The table lists this clonotype with many counts. V is TRBV12-3 or TRBV12-4 and J is TRBJ2-3; weak D call: TRBD2 (6 bases). Trimming stripped 6 bases from V and 0 bases from J, with 19 bases between. This CDR3 contains 17 residues. The CDR3 bases are TGTGCCAGCAGCCTGAACGAGGCTAGCGTGAGCACAGATACGCAGTATTTT. It is translated as CASSLNEASVSTDTQYF.

This clonotype came up many times. The rearrangement uses TRBV7-8 and TRBJ1-4; 8 nucleotides line up with TRBD1. The CDR3 has 14 residues. V gave up 5 bases and J gave up 8 bases; unmatched junction bases: 7. Per germline, CDR1 SGHVS and CDR2 FQNEAQ. CDR3 DNA: TGTGCCAGCAGCCCGGACAGGGTTTGGGAAAAACTGTTTTTT. Its protein is CASSPDRVWEKLFF.

In its sample, this clonotype was seen many times. The CDR3, as DNA: TGTGCCAGCAGTTTGAGCGGGGGGGCATACGAGCAGTACTTC. Residues: CASSLSGGAYEQYF. The V and J genes are TRBV12-3 or TRBV12-4 and TRBJ2-7; 10 bases line up with TRBD2. This CDR3 region has 14 residues. V trimming: 3 bases; J trimming: 4 bases; junction bases outside the gene matches: 3.

This clonotype came up a few times. The V and J genes are TRBV6-1 and TRBJ2-5; a weak D match, TRBD1 (6 bases). This CDR3 contains 15 residues. The germline CDR1 and CDR2 sequences are MNHNS and SASEGT. Deletions cut 3 bases from V and 2 bases from J, with 13 bases between. The CDR3 region has the DNA TGTGCCAGCAGTGAGGGGACAAGGACTCAAGAGACCCAGTACTTC. As protein: CASSEGTRTQETQYF.

This clonotype has a handful of counts. The missing conserved phenylalanine or tryptophan at the end of this CDR3 makes a read error likely. Because the CDR3's place on the DNA is in doubt, the DNA is left out and the CDR3 is given as listed by TCRdb. The chain is built from TRBV2 and TRBJ2-1; whether TRBD1, the table's D call, matches the DNA was not checked. The germline V gene has CDR1 SNHLY and CDR2 FYNNEI. The CDR3 comprises 11 residues, both ends counted. The chain's CDR3 is CASSESRGQTL.

Only a few counts were recorded for this clonotype. The chain combines TRBV5-1 with TRBJ2-7; possibly TRBD1 for D (6 bases). Trimming removed 4 bases from V and 3 bases from J, with 14 bases in between. This CDR3 has 14 amino acids. Germline CDR1 SGHRS, CDR2 YFSETQ. The CDR3 DNA follows: TGCGCCAGCAGCCCCAAAGTAGGGGGCTACGAGCAGTACTTC. This sequence encodes CASSPKVGGYEQYF.

The rearrangement uses TRBV10-3 and TRBJ2-5, with D tentatively TRBD1 or TRBD2 (5 bases each). The CDR3 runs to 17 residues. Trimming cost V 0 bases and J 0 bases, with 14 bases left between them. Germline CDR1 and CDR2: ENHRY and SYGVKD. As DNA, the CDR3 is TGTGCCATCAGTGAGTCCCGGGACCTGGGGTACCAAGAGACCCAGTACTTC. It encodes CAISESRDLGYQETQYF.

V usage is TRBV7-2 and J usage is TRBJ1-5, with a weak D call TRBD1 (5 bases). Trimming left V 5 bases short and J 7 bases short, with 12 bases between. CDR3 length equals 13 residues. The V gene's germline CDR1 is SGHTA and CDR2 FQGNSA. CDR3 nucleotide sequence: TGTGCCAGCAGCCAACAACGGGGGCAGCCCCAGCATTTT. Translation: CASSQQRGQPQHF.

The chain combines TRBV6-5 with TRBJ2-6; D not certain. Germline values: CDR1 MNHEY, CDR2 SVGAGI. V was shortened by 0 bases and J by 1 base, with 13 bases between the two germline ends. CDR3 size: 18 residues. CDR3 sequence (DNA): TGTGCCAGCAGTTACTCGACCCCCGGGTTATCTGGGGCCAACGTCCTGACTTTC. It specifies CASSYSTPGLSGANVLTF.

This clonotype has only a few counts. The chain combines TRBV18 with TRBJ2-1, with TRBD2 matching over 11 bases. The germline V gene encodes CDR1 KGHSH and CDR2 LQKENI. There are 18 residues in the CDR3. J was trimmed by 1 base and V by 3 bases; bases with no gene match: 8. CDR3 protein: CASSPRSGGAGSYNEQFF. The CDR3 DNA sequence: TGTGCCAGCTCACCCCGTAGCGGGGGGGCGGGATCCTACAATGAGCAGTTCTTC.

CDR3 in amino acids: CASSGQGRTDTQYF. CDR3 DNA: TGTGCCAGCAGTGGACAGGGAAGGACAGATACGCAGTATTTT. This chain connects TRBV25-1 to TRBJ2-3; TRBD1 aligns across 7 bases. CDR1 and CDR2 (germline): MGHDK, SYGVNS. This CDR3 has 14 amino acids. Trimming at V came to 4 bases and at J to 3 bases, leaving 4 bases not matched to a gene. The whole variable domain, remainder taken from reference TRBV25-1 and TRBJ2-3, is EADIYQTPRYLVIGTGKKITLECSQTMGHDKMYWYQQDPGMELHLIHYSYGVNSTEKGDLSSESTVSRIRTEHFPLTLESARPSHTSQYLCASSGQGRTDTQYFGPGTRLTVL.

This sequence joins TRBV3-1 and TRBJ2-3; D call uncertain. Germline CDR1 LGHDT, CDR2 YNNKEL (reference sequence). This CDR3 is 14 amino acids long. Trimming cost V 0 bases and J 2 bases, with 6 bases left between them. CDR3 sequence reads: CASSQEISTDTQYF. The DNA for the CDR3 is TGTGCCAGCAGCCAAGAAATATCCACAGATACGCAGTATTTT.

V gene TRBV12-3 or TRBV12-4 combines with J gene TRBJ1-5; D is uncertain. There are 15 residues in the CDR3. V lost 4 bases to trimming and J lost 5 bases, with 15 bases between them. The CDR3 DNA reads as TGTGCCAGCAGTTCCCTGGTCGACGGGCATCAGCCCCAGCATTTT. Encoded protein: CASSSLVDGHQPQHF.

The chain is built from TRBV20-1 and TRBJ1-6, with D unresolved. The CDR3 spans 18 residues. Germline CDR1 is DFQATT and CDR2 is SNEGSKA (reference sequence). The V end was cut by 0 bases, the J end by 0 bases, with 15 bases between. This chain's CDR3 is CSARDRDFASSYNSPLHF. The CDR3 nucleotides read TGCAGTGCTAGAGATCGGGATTTTGCCAGCTCCTATAATTCACCCCTCCACTTT.

This clonotype occurred many times. This chain links TRBV12-3 or TRBV12-4 with TRBJ2-5; D might be TRBD2 (7 bases). The ends were cut back, 3 bases at V and 1 base at J, with 9 bases in the middle. This CDR3 spans 14 amino acids. The CDR3 DNA reads TGTGCCAGCAGTTTGGGGGGGGCCCAAGAGACCCAGTACTTC. Its protein is CASSLGGAQETQYF.

The V gene is TRBV11-2, the J gene TRBJ2-6; no clear D gene. CDR3 size: 16 residues. Trimming took 5 bases from V and 0 from J, leaving 11 bases between them. Germline V lookup: CDR1 SGHAT, CDR2 FQNNGV. The CDR3 is CASSHPARSGANVLTF. The CDR3 DNA is TGTGCCAGCAGCCACCCAGCGCGCTCTGGGGCCAACGTCCTGACTTTC. The complete variable domain, with remaining parts taken from reference TRBV11-2 and TRBJ2-6, reads EAGVAQSPRYKIIEKRQSVAFWCNPISGHATLYWYQQILGQGPKLLIQFQNNGVVDDSQLPKDRFSAERLKGVDSTLKIQPAKLEDSAVYLCASSHPARSGANVLTFGAGSRLTVL.

V is TRBV29-1 and J is TRBJ1-1; D possibly corresponds to TRBD1 (6 bases). The CDR3 runs 12 residues. Trimming cost V 5 bases and J 5 bases, with 12 bases left between them. Germline V gives CDR1 SQVTM, CDR2 ANQGSEA. Here the CDR3 reads CSVRGEGTEAFF. Written as DNA, the CDR3 is TGCAGCGTTAGGGGGGAAGGTACTGAAGCTTTCTTT.

The chain joins TRBV30 to TRBJ1-1; no reliable D call. Trimming left V 0 bases short and J 3 bases short, with 8 bases between. The length of the CDR3 is 13 residues. Germline V gene sequence: CDR1 GTSNPN, CDR2 SVGIG (reference sequence). As DNA, the CDR3 is TGTGCCTGGAGTGTACAAGGGTACACTGAAGCTTTCTTT. Protein: CAWSVQGYTEAFF.

This clonotype has ten or more counts. The rearrangement links TRBV29-1 to TRBJ1-1; unclear D gene. The CDR3 covers 14 residues. V lost 3 bases and J 3 bases, leaving 14 bases between the germline ends. Germline V lookup: CDR1 SQVTM, CDR2 ANQGSEA. The CDR3 reads CSVDMRSGDTEAFF. CDR3 in DNA: TGCAGCGTTGATATGAGGAGCGGGGACACTGAAGCTTTCTTT.

V and J are TRBV7-2 and TRBJ1-1, with D hard to call. V was pared by 3 bases and J by 0 bases, with 8 bases between. The CDR3 length is 14 residues. The germline gives CDR1 SGHTA, CDR2 FQGNSA. The CDR3 reads CASSFPTMNTEAFF. The CDR3 DNA reads as TGTGCCAGCAGCTTCCCGACCATGAACACTGAAGCTTTCTTT.

The rearrangement joins TRBV15 to TRBJ2-3, with D perhaps TRBD1 (5 bases). The CDR3 extends over 15 amino acids. CDR1 LNHNV and CDR2 YYDKDF come from the germline V gene (reference sequence). V shed 3 bases and J shed 1 base, with 11 bases lying between them. The CDR3 DNA reads TGTGCCACCAGCAGCGCAGGGCCTGGCACAGATACGCAGTATTTT. Translated: CATSSAGPGTDTQYF.

This chain links TRBV10-3 with TRBJ2-1, with TRBD2 as a possible D gene (6 bases). Germline values: CDR1 ENHRY, CDR2 SYGVKD. The CDR3 is made up of 14 amino acids. Trimming stripped 3 bases from V and 9 bases from J, with 15 bases between. CDR3 DNA sequence: TGTGCCATCAGTGAACGGGACTTTAATTTTGAGCAGTTCTTC. Translating it yields CAISERDFNFEQFF.

This clonotype appeared a few times. V is TRBV20-1 and J is TRBJ2-7, with 7 bases lining up with TRBD1. J gave up 6 bases and V 3 bases, and 11 bases lay outside the gene matches. This CDR3 has 14 residues. CDR1 DFQATT and CDR2 SNEGSKA come from the germline V gene (reference sequence). The chain's CDR3 is CSASPTQGTLEQYF. CDR3 sequence (DNA): TGCAGTGCTAGTCCTACACAGGGGACCCTCGAGCAGTACTTC.

This clonotype has ten or more counts. This chain uses TRBV20-1 with TRBJ2-5; 7 bases align to TRBD1. V trimming: 6 bases; J trimming: 2 bases; junction bases outside the gene matches: 6. The CDR3 extends over 13 amino acids. Germline CDR1 and CDR2: DFQATT and SNEGSKA (reference sequence). CDR3: CSARGQNQETQYF. Written as DNA, the CDR3 is TGCAGTGCCCGGGGACAGAATCAAGAGACCCAGTACTTC.

In its sample, this clonotype was seen a few times. The gene calls are TRBV7-6 and TRBJ1-1, with 7 positions matching TRBD1. V shed 5 bases and J 0 bases; nucleotides not matched to a gene: 6. Germline V gene lookup returns CDR1 SGHVS and CDR2 FNYEAQ. The CDR3 runs 15 residues. The CDR3 spells CASSRDSDLNTEAFF. CDR3 bases: TGTGCCAGCAGCCGGGACAGCGATTTGAACACTGAAGCTTTCTTT.

The chain couples TRBV20-1 to TRBJ2-1; 8 bases line up with TRBD2. The CDR3 spans 16 residues. The trim removed 6 bases at V and 1 base at J, leaving 11 bases unmatched. Germline V gives CDR1 DFQATT, CDR2 SNEGSKA (reference sequence). The CDR3 nucleotides read TGCAGTGCGTATACCGTAGCGGGGAGGTCCTACAATGAGCAGTTCTTC. Its translation: CSAYTVAGRSYNEQFF.

The chain is built from TRBV7-3 and TRBJ2-1; 9 nucleotides match TRBD1. CDR3 size: 16 residues. Germline CDR1 SGHTA, CDR2 FQGTGA. Trimming at V came to 5 bases and at J to 6 bases, leaving 11 bases not matched to a gene. The CDR3 sequence is CASSDRGQGKGNEQFF. CDR3 DNA: TGTGCCAGCAGCGACAGGGGACAGGGAAAAGGCAATGAGCAGTTCTTC.

This clonotype was counted at least ten times. The chain carries TRBV10-3 and TRBJ2-7; TRBD2 agrees at 7 bases. Per germline, CDR1 ENHRY and CDR2 SYGVKD. The CDR3 covers 15 residues. V shed 0 bases, J shed 2 bases, and the junction held 4 bases outside the gene matches. CDR3 in amino acids: CAISESLAGTYEQYF. The CDR3 region has the DNA TGTGCCATCAGTGAGTCGTTAGCGGGTACCTACGAGCAGTACTTC.